The subject of this entry is one TCR beta chain. V shed 5 bases and J 2 bases; nucleotides not matched to a gene: 6. CDR3 length: 15 residues. CDR1 and CDR2 (germline): SEHNR, FQNEAQ (reference sequence). These data are taken from a study of Ad26.COV2.S vaccination and SARS-CoV-2 variants. The sample's treatment: around 19 received Ad26.COV2.S at low or high dose, single or two shots; about 5 received placebo; per-sample allocation not given. Specimens were obtained on day 63 following the first vaccine or placebo injection. Clones were sequenced by immunoSEQ multiplex PCR, and TCRdb holds only the in-frame ones, with some missing. This table holds some 350,000 clones, about nine tenths found once.

This chain connects TRBV7-9 to TRBJ1-5, with 7 positions matching TRBD1. Material: peripheral blood, obtained in a trial of Ad26.COV2.S vaccine versus placebo. The receptor was isolated from a person between 18 and 60 years old who received the Ad26.COV2.S COVID-19 vaccine or a placebo. CDR3 sequence reads: CASSPPDRGNQPQHF. CDR3 bases: TGTGCCAGCAGCCCCCCTGACAGGGGCAATCAGCCCCAGCATTTT.